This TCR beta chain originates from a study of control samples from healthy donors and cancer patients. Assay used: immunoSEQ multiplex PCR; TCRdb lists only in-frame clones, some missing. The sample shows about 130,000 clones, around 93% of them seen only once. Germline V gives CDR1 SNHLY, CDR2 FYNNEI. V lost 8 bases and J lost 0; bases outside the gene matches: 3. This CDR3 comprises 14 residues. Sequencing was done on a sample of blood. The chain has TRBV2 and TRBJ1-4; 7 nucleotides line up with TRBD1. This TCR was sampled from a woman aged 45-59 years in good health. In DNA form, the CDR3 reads TGTGCCAGCGGACAGGAAACAACTAATGAAAAACTGTTTTTT. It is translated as CASGQETTNEKLFF.